The source of this TCR beta chain is a study of prognosis after radiotherapy for stage I lung cancer. As for the study in general: Patients with tumors diagnosed as squamous cell carcinoma numbered 7 or 8, and those with adenocarcinoma about 13.

This clonotype was counted once. Researchers took six milliliters of peripheral blood at each of two time points. The CDR3 extends over 14 amino acids. Germline V gene data show CDR1 as SGDLS and CDR2 as YYNGEE. Between the trimmed V and J ends, which lost 3 bases and 2 bases, there was a span of 9 bases. Amplification of TCR beta CDR3 from genomic DNA used two-round multiplex PCR. Round one of PCR was performed, and it used primers specific to each TRBV and TRBJ gene. From the multiplex PCR reads, TCRdb called clonotypes with MiXCR, one entry per CDR3 protein. The sample records 12,000 or so distinct CDR3 sequences, 35% being singletons.

This TCR was recovered from a donor over 45 with non-small cell lung cancer. The sequences come from PBMCs, collected before or after stereotactic body radiation therapy (not recorded which). The chain is built from TRBV9 and TRBJ2-1; D call uncertain. The CDR3: CASSGPPPYNEQFF. The CDR3 coding sequence is TGTGCCAGCAGCGGCCCCCCCCCCTACAATGAGCAGTTCTTC.